Sequencing of this T cell receptor (beta chain) was carried out in a study of metastatic and nonmetastatic thyroid tumors (dated by TCRdb to the early 2020s). Background for the entire study: Repertoires from peripheral blood and from tumor or nodule tissue samples of malignant and benign thyroid patients were compared.

Library preparation used PCR. The instrument was an Illumina HiSeq 4000. High-throughput sequencing was used to profile the TCR beta-chain CDR3 region of each patient. In the authors' own workflow: CDR3 differences across clinicopathological groups were used to build a classifier for discriminating distant-metastatic papillary thyroid cancer patients. The Shannon index was used to measure repertoire diversity, and the Morisita-Horn index was used to measure how similar tumor and blood repertoires were. TCRdb reran the public reads through fastp at Q25 and MiXCR, keeping productive beta chains. These V and J calls rely on TCRdb rather than the paper's analysis. The sample includes tens of thousands of clones, with 24% observed a single time. Together, the top ten hold about 3.5% of the sample. In its sample, this clone was seen once. Its antigen is not yet known. Relative to the germline gene, one junction end is altered; a read error may explain this.

No treatment had been received by any patient before thyroid surgery. The study retrospectively analysed patient clinical samples collected from about 2012 to 2019 using T-cell receptor beta sequencing. Points the paper makes about the study in general: In both blood and tumor samples, malignant tumors were reported to have significantly higher TCR beta diversity than benign nodules.

The clonotype originates from a male donor with papillary thyroid cancer or a benign thyroid nodule (not recorded which). Some clones in this sample may be carry-over from other donors' samples. Sequencing was done on a sample of blood.

The DNA is TGTACCAGCTCACCACCGTCTCTTTCCGGAAACACCATATATTTT. Translation gives CTSSPPSLSGNTIYF. The chain is encoded by TRBV18 joined to TRBJ1-3; the D segment cannot be called with confidence. The CDR3 spans 15 residues, from the cysteine through the phenylalanine. Only the CDR3 DNA stays, 45 bases, in frame from base 1. From a lookup of the germline V gene, CDR1 and CDR2 are KGHSH and LQKENI.